The 28 T cell receptor beta chains below were found in one sample sequenced in a study of T cells expressing NK-cell markers. From its re-call of the 5' RACE reads, TCRdb lists each CDR3 protein once, without DNA. The ten top clones account for approximately 6.8%, within a sample of about 450,000 distinct CDR3 sequences. The sequencing input was blood T cells: a sorted CD56 or NKG2C T cell subset, CD4+ or CD8+ T cells, or bulk PBMC T cells (not recorded which). These receptors were obtained from a woman between 18 and 75 years old in good health.

The CDR3 protein is CASRAWSSYNSPLHF. The J gene is TRBJ1-6, the V gene TRBV27. This CDR3 contains 15 residues. Germline CDR1 is MNHEY and CDR2 is SMNVEV (reference sequence).

The rearrangement joins TRBV20-1 to TRBJ2-5; as DNA is missing, the TRBD2 call by TCRdb cannot be tested. CDR1 and CDR2 from the germline V gene are DFQATT and SNEGSKA (reference sequence). The CDR3 sequence is 15 residues long. CDR3 loop: CSARSSGSYQETQYF.

The chain uses TRBV7-2 and TRBJ2-3; TCRdb returns TRBD1, unconfirmable since there is no DNA. The length of the CDR3 is 14 residues. The germline gives CDR1 SGHTA, CDR2 FQGNSA. CDR3 protein: CASSSGGYTDTQYF. Looking up the rest from reference TRBV7-2 and TRBJ2-3 gives the full variable domain: GAGVSQSPSNKVTEKGKDVELRCDPISGHTALYWYRQSLGQGLEFLIYFQGNSAPDKSGLPSDRFSAERTGGSVSTLTIQRTQQEDSAVYLCASSSGGYTDTQYFGPGTRLTVL.

The rearrangement joins TRBV6-1 to TRBJ2-1; TCRdb indicates TRBD1, and absent DNA this call remains unverified. Germline values: CDR1 MNHNS, CDR2 SASEGT. The CDR3 loop spans 15 amino acids. This CDR3 is CASSSPSESYNEQFF.

This chain links TRBV14 with TRBJ2-5; the TCRdb call, TRBD1, lacks DNA for checking. Germline V CDR1 and CDR2: SGHDN, FVKESK. This CDR3 is 15 amino acids long. CDR3 residues: CASSPYRGRGETQYF.

This chain joins TRBV29-1 and TRBJ1-2; the D call from TCRdb, TRBD1, cannot be confirmed without DNA. CDR1 is SQVTM, CDR2 ANQGSEA, per germline. The CDR3 has 14 amino acids. The CDR3 here is CSAPMLGQGKGYTF.

V usage is TRBV7-9 and J usage is TRBJ2-2. There are 12 residues in the CDR3. Germline V gene lookup returns CDR1 SEHNR and CDR2 FQNEAQ (reference sequence). The CDR3 loop is CASSSTTGELFF.

V gene TRBV6-2 or TRBV6-3 combines with J gene TRBJ2-4; the TRBD2 assignment by TCRdb is unverifiable without DNA. This CDR3 contains 15 residues. Germline V lookup: CDR1 MNHEY, CDR2 SVGEGT. CDR3: CASRASGRERNIQYF.

The chain carries TRBV15 and TRBJ2-3; the D call from TCRdb, TRBD1, cannot be confirmed without DNA. This CDR3 region has 13 residues. Germline V gives CDR1 LNHNV, CDR2 YYDKDF (reference sequence). The CDR3 loop is CATSRQGKDTQYF.

V and J are TRBV7-9 and TRBJ1-4. This CDR3 comprises 14 residues. CDR1 SEHNR and CDR2 FQNEAQ come from the germline V gene (reference sequence). CDR3 in amino acids: CASSSFAGNEKLFF.

This chain links TRBV12-3 or TRBV12-4 with TRBJ2-1; with no DNA, the TCRdb D assignment of TRBD2 cannot be verified. This CDR3 region has 15 residues. The CDR3 region is CASSLHSTSSDEQFF.

The J gene is TRBJ2-2, the V gene TRBV7-2; TCRdb gives TRBD2 as the D gene, but with no DNA this cannot be confirmed. The CDR3 sequence is 16 residues long. Germline V gene data show CDR1 as SGHTA and CDR2 as FQGNSA. The CDR3 sequence is CASSLRGTPNTGELFF.

J is TRBJ2-5 and V is TRBV5-1. This CDR3 region has 17 residues. Per the germline V gene, CDR1 is SGHRS and CDR2 is YFSETQ. The CDR3 loop reads CASSLAGFGVWGETQYF.

V gene TRBV20-1 combines with J gene TRBJ1-3. The CDR3 spans 12 residues. Germline-derived CDR1 and CDR2 are DFQATT and SNEGSKA (reference sequence). CDR3 amino acids: CSAREEGNTIYF.

The V and J genes are TRBV5-6 and TRBJ1-2. This CDR3 region has 15 residues. Germline-derived CDR1 and CDR2 are SGHDT and YYEEEE. CDR3 amino acids: CASSLEGRQNYGYTF.

CDR3 in amino acids: CASQGTGVNSPLHF. This chain joins TRBV5-1 and TRBJ1-6; the D call from TCRdb, TRBD1, cannot be confirmed without DNA. Germline assignment: CDR1 SGHRS and CDR2 YFSETQ. CDR3 size: 14 residues.

The chain joins TRBV12-3 or TRBV12-4 to TRBJ2-3; as DNA is missing, the TRBD1 call by TCRdb cannot be tested. The CDR3 is 15 amino acids. The CDR3: CASRWRGAGTDTQYF.

The chain recombines TRBV15 with TRBJ2-3; the D call of TRBD1 rests on TCRdb alone, since no DNA is present to check it. The CDR3 consists of 14 residues. The germline gives CDR1 LNHNV, CDR2 YYDKDF (reference sequence). Here the CDR3 reads CATSRLEGTDTQYF.

The genes are TRBV30 and TRBJ1-6; TCRdb proposes TRBD1, but this gene call is untestable without DNA. CDR1 GTSNPN and CDR2 SVGIG come from the germline V gene (reference sequence). The CDR3 length is 13 residues. The CDR3 loop is CAWGGQGTSPLHF.

The chain is built from TRBV20-1 and TRBJ1-6; without DNA, the TCRdb call of TRBD1 cannot be checked. The CDR3 length is 13 residues. From germline, CDR1 is DFQATT and CDR2 SNEGSKA (reference sequence). This CDR3 reads CSAGRQGDSPLHF.

This chain uses TRBV6-5 with TRBJ2-7; with no DNA, the TCRdb D assignment of TRBD1 cannot be verified. CDR1 MNHEY and CDR2 SVGAGI come from the germline V gene. The CDR3 extends over 15 amino acids. CDR3 in amino acids: CASSYGAGGANEQYF.

V and J are TRBV4-3 and TRBJ2-3; the D gene TCRdb calls, TRBD1, cannot be checked with no DNA. The CDR3 loop spans 16 amino acids. The germline V gene encodes CDR1 LGHNA and CDR2 YSLEER. CDR3 residues: CASSKSLTGMADTQYF.

This chain joins TRBV7-2 and TRBJ2-3; TCRdb lists TRBD1, though no DNA is available to test this call. CDR3 length equals 13 residues. Looked up from germline, CDR1 is SGHTA and CDR2 is FQGNSA. The CDR3 loop reads CASSWGGDDTQYF.

The J gene is TRBJ2-7, the V gene TRBV7-8; TCRdb selects TRBD2, and the lack of DNA leaves this call unchecked. Germline CDR1 reads SGHVS; CDR2 reads FQNEAQ. The CDR3 has 15 amino acids. This CDR3 is CASSPVGTSAYEQYF. Full variable domain (missing parts from reference TRBV7-8 and TRBJ2-7): GAGVSQSPRYKVAKRGQDVALRCDPISGHVSLFWYQQALGQGPEFLTYFQNEAQLDKSGLPSDRFFAERPEGSVSTLKIQRTQQEDSAVYLCASSPVGTSAYEQYFGPGTRLTVT.

The CDR3 protein is CASSHSQRNTEAFF. V gene TRBV3-1 combines with J gene TRBJ1-1. Germline V gene data show CDR1 as LGHDT and CDR2 as YNNKEL (reference sequence). The CDR3 spans 14 residues.

The chain links TRBV5-1 to TRBJ2-2. CDR3 length: 14 amino acids. Germline V lookup: CDR1 SGHRS, CDR2 YFSETQ. CDR3 in amino acids: CASSFSANTGELFF.

This chain joins TRBV20-1 and TRBJ2-1; as DNA is missing, the TRBD1 call by TCRdb cannot be tested. Germline CDR1 and CDR2: DFQATT and SNEGSKA (reference sequence). This CDR3 is 12 amino acids long. The CDR3 sequence is CSCETGAGEQFF.

J is TRBJ2-3 and V is TRBV5-6. This CDR3 contains 12 residues. Germline V gene data show CDR1 as SGHDT and CDR2 as YYEEEE. The CDR3 protein is CASSSNSGTQYF. Full variable domain (missing parts from reference TRBV5-6 and TRBJ2-3): DAGVTQSPTHLIKTRGQQVTLRCSPKSGHDTVSWYQQALGQGPQFIFQYYEEEERQRGNFPDRFSGHQFPNYSSELNVNALLLGDSALYLCASSSNSGTQYFGPGTRLTVL.